Shown below are 8 T cell receptor beta chains from a single sample sequenced in a study of T cell clonotyping in hematopoietic cell transplantation. Generated by immunoSEQ multiplex PCR, the TCRdb table keeps only in-frame clones and is missing some. The sample carries some 6,000 clones, about 89% recorded once. The sequencing used peripheral blood mononuclear cells, collected 100 days after allogeneic stem cell transplant. The origin of the receptors is a male patient aged 35-50 years who had an allogeneic stem cell transplant from an unrelated donor, so the T cells may come from the graft donor. Some clones in this sample may be carry-over from other donors' samples.

The chain links TRBV20-1 to TRBJ2-3; D is unclear. CDR1 is DFQATT, CDR2 SNEGSKA, per germline (reference sequence). The CDR3 has 9 residues. V was clipped by 5 bases and J by 7 bases, with 4 bases between them. Written as DNA, the CDR3 is TGCAGTGCTGGAAATACGCAGTATTTT. Amino acids: CSAGNTQYF.

This rearrangement joins TRBV30 to TRBJ2-3; D is unresolved. Germline values: CDR1 GTSNPN, CDR2 SVGIG (reference sequence). With 0 bases removed from V and 9 bases from J, the gap between germline ends came to 7 bases. This CDR3 region has 11 residues. The CDR3 protein is CAWSVRETQYF. CDR3 DNA: TGTGCCTGGAGTGTAAGAGAGACGCAGTATTTT. Full variable domain (rest looked up from reference TRBV30 and TRBJ2-3): SQTIHQWPATLVQPVGSPLSLECTVEGTSNPNLYWYRQAAGRGLQLLFYSVGIGQISSEVPQNLSASRPQDRQFILSSKKLLLSDSGFYLCAWSVRETQYFGPGTRLTVL.

The count of this clone is one. The chain joins TRBV5-1 to TRBJ2-5; tentatively, D is TRBD2 (7 bases). The germline V gene encodes CDR1 SGHRS and CDR2 YFSETQ. The CDR3 is 17 residues long. Trimming cost V 0 bases and J 0 bases, with 15 bases left between them. This CDR3 is CASSLEGGGWYQETQYF. For the CDR3, the DNA is TGCGCCAGCAGCTTGGAGGGGGGGGGCTGGTACCAAGAGACCCAGTACTTC.

A word on this clone: At the DNA level, this CDR3 is encoded by other sequences in the same sample as well. The V and J genes are TRBV9 and TRBJ1-3; possible D gene TRBD1, 6 bases. Trimming shortened V by 0 bases and J by 4 bases, and 11 bases separated the two germline ends. The CDR3 totals 15 residues. Germline V CDR1 and CDR2: SGDLS, YYNGEE. The CDR3: CASSVGGDIGNTIYF. The CDR3 bases are TGTGCCAGCAGCGTAGGGGGGGACATCGGAAACACCATATATTTT.

V gene TRBV6-6 combines with J gene TRBJ2-5; D might be TRBD2 (7 bases). V lost 2 bases to trimming and J lost 4 bases, with 17 bases between them. Germline loops: CDR1 MNHNY, CDR2 SVGAGI (reference sequence). CDR3 length equals 16 residues. CDR3 nucleotides: TGTGCCAGCAGTTACGGTGGGGGGGCGCGGTTAGAGACCCAGTACTTC. Its translation is CASSYGGGARLETQYF.

V is TRBV5-1 and J is TRBJ2-7; D possibly uses TRBD1 or TRBD2 (7 bases each). Trimming took off 4 bases at V and 5 bases at J, with 16 bases between the two ends. The CDR3 has 14 amino acids. Per the germline V gene, CDR1 is SGHRS and CDR2 is YFSETQ. For the CDR3, the DNA is TGCGCCAGCAGCATTACAGGGGACTACGACGAGCAGTACTTC. Its translation: CASSITGDYDEQYF. Variable domain in full (rest from reference TRBV5-1 and TRBJ2-7): KAGVTQTPRYLIKTRGQQVTLSCSPISGHRSVSWYQQTPGQGLQFLFEYFSETQRNKGNFPGRFSGRQFSNSRSEMNVSTLELGDSALYLCASSITGDYDEQYFGPGTRLTVT.

This rearrangement joins TRBV7-8 to TRBJ2-3; weak D call: TRBD1 (6 bases). The germline V and J ends were trimmed by 1 base and 2 bases, with 10 bases remaining between them. Germline CDR1 is SGHVS and CDR2 is FQNEAQ. The CDR3 length is 15 residues. For the CDR3, the DNA is TGTGCCAGCAGCTTAGGGACAGACCTCACAGATACGCAGTATTTT. Translation: CASSLGTDLTDTQYF. Combining the CDR3 with reference TRBV7-8 and TRBJ2-3 gives the whole variable domain GAGVSQSPRYKVAKRGQDVALRCDPISGHVSLFWYQQALGQGPEFLTYFQNEAQLDKSGLPSDRFFAERPEGSVSTLKIQRTQQEDSAVYLCASSLGTDLTDTQYFGPGTRLTVL.

V usage is TRBV4-1 and J usage is TRBJ1-6; D gene ambiguous. CDR1 is MGHRA and CDR2 is YSYEKL in the germline V gene. The CDR3 totals 15 residues. Deletions cut 4 bases from V and 7 bases from J, with 14 bases between. The CDR3 is CASSLRTVENSPLHF. The CDR3 nucleotides are TGCGCCAGCAGCCTTAGGACGGTCGAGAATTCACCCCTCCACTTT.